Described below is a single T cell receptor (beta chain) sequence and its context. Its cognate antigen is unknown. The sort gate was single viable CD3+CD4+CD8-CD45RO+ cells for memory CD4+ T cells. CMV serostatus came from serum IgG against pp150, pp28, p38, p52. This CDR3 comprises 12 residues. The germline gives CDR1 SEHNR, CDR2 FQNEAQ (reference sequence). Losses at the gene ends were 5 bases for V and 7 bases for J; bases not matched to a gene: 1. Per the original methods: Out-of-frame sequences were removed, leaving around 2.2 million distinct TCRbeta sequences. Sequencing used immunoSEQ multiplex PCR; TCRdb keeps in-frame clones, though not all of them. V, J and clone size are those of that table, while D and trimming were read from the DNA. The sample consists of about 58,000 clones, 82% of them appearing once. These data come from a study of memory CD4+ T cells and cytomegalovirus serostatus. Findings and limits, study-wide: Median bootstrapped AUC for CMV status was about 0.94 originally, less than 0.92 US-trained.

The chain employs TRBV7-9 and TRBJ2-1, with 8 positions matching TRBD2. The receptor's source is an adult in good health and CMV-seronegative. Some clones in this sample may be carry-over from other donors' samples. Material for sequencing was memory CD4+ T cells from blood. The CDR3 protein is CASSPSGNEQFF. CDR3 coding DNA: TGTGCCAGCAGCCCTAGCGGGAATGAGCAGTTCTTC.